These T cell receptor beta chains were read from a single sample in a study of blood T cell repertoires in COVID-19. Using immunoSEQ multiplex PCR, the repertoire was profiled, and TCRdb retains in-frame clones only, with some absent. The repertoire holds 55,000 to 65,000 clones, with around four fifths as singletons. Material for sequencing was peripheral blood. The receptor set was obtained from a man aged 30-40 years with COVID-19, enrolled during active disease. Both conserved end residues are trimmed from each CDR3.

J: TRBJ2-7; V: TRBV20-1; CDR3: SASRQGPHYEQY
J: TRBJ2-5; V: TRBV5-8; CDR3: ASPGVVAAQGAVGETQY
J: TRBJ2-7; V: TRBV28; CDR3: ASSLGTRGTYEQY
J: TRBJ1-2; V: TRBV7-9; CDR3: ASSHEQAYDGYT
J: TRBJ1-3; V: TRBV7-9; CDR3: ASSLAGSSGNTIY
J: TRBJ1-5; V: TRBV19; CDR3: ASSIPDRADSNQPQH
J: TRBJ1-1; V: TRBV6-6; CDR3: ASAGQAPNTEAF
J: TRBJ1-5; V: TRBV29-1; CDR3: SVRGTDNQPQH
J: TRBJ2-2; V: TRBV30; CDR3: ARGTGGRTGELF
J: TRBJ2-2; V: TRBV4-2; CDR3: ASSQGQGNTGELF
J: TRBJ1-4; V: TRBV5-5; CDR3: ASSPPGVTNEKLF
J: TRBJ2-3; V: TRBV19; CDR3: ASRPGASTDTQY
J: TRBJ1-1; V: TRBV4-1; CDR3: ASSPLIENTEAF
J: TRBJ2-1; V: TRBV4-1; CDR3: ASSPDRGSYNEQF
J: TRBJ1-2; V: TRBV4-2; CDR3: ASSHLGTDNYGYT
J: TRBJ2-3; V: TRBV7-6; CDR3: ASSNSGRAPDTQY
J: TRBJ1-1; V: TRBV5-6; CDR3: ASSLANTEAF
J: TRBJ2-3; V: TRBV10-3; CDR3: AIAVTSTDTQY
J: TRBJ2-7; V: TRBV9; CDR3: ASSEAGSYYEQY
J: TRBJ2-5; V: TRBV14; CDR3: ASMPEQETQY
J: TRBJ1-4; V: TRBV7-9; CDR3: ASSGTGTGIEKLF
J: TRBJ2-3; V: TRBV2; CDR3: ARGQGADTQY
J: TRBJ1-5; V: TRBV27; CDR3: ASSSGGDQPQH
J: TRBJ1-1; V: TRBV19; CDR3: ASSPWRDGLNTEAF
J: TRBJ2-7; V: TRBV6-6; CDR3: ASTTSGGFEYEQY
J: TRBJ2-3; V: TRBV2; CDR3: ASSVSRERDTQY
J: TRBJ1-5; V: TRBV14; CDR3: ASRQGIVGSNQPQH
J: TRBJ2-6; V: TRBV10-3; CDR3: AITSKQGTGANVLT
J: TRBJ2-3; V: TRBV30; CDR3: AWRGQGVAYTQY
J: TRBJ1-5; V: TRBV5-1; CDR3: ASSPSPGGGSNQPQH
J: TRBJ1-6; V: TRBV7-6; CDR3: ASSLGDRANSPLH
J: TRBJ2-7; V: TRBV29-1; CDR3: SVAQGPSYEQY
J: TRBJ2-7; V: TRBV20-1; CDR3: SARDNYEQY
J: TRBJ1-1; V: TRBV9; CDR3: ASSVTGGVTEAF
J: TRBJ2-2; V: TRBV19; CDR3: ASSYRDSNTGELF
J: TRBJ2-5; V: TRBV27; CDR3: ASSLSAGPGETQY
J: TRBJ1-5; V: TRBV19; CDR3: ATYRQGSGQPQH
J: TRBJ2-6; V: TRBV5-1; CDR3: ASSRGESGANVLT
J: TRBJ1-1; V: TRBV6-1; CDR3: ASSEAQGRGAF
J: TRBJ2-7; V: TRBV14; CDR3: ASSPQTGRYEQY
J: TRBJ2-7; V: TRBV6-7; CDR3: ASSHLGLGEQY
J: TRBJ1-2; V: TRBV14; CDR3: ASRSGGEGGYT
J: TRBJ2-5; V: TRBV3-1/TRBV3-2; CDR3: ASSQAGAQETQY
J: TRBJ1-1; V: TRBV5-1; CDR3: ASSSDRNLNTEAF
J: TRBJ1-1; V: TRBV7-9; CDR3: ASSLRVTEAF
J: TRBJ1-1; V: TRBV28; CDR3: ATRGTGPTEAF